This entry concerns a single TCR beta chain. Sequenced by immunoSEQ multiplex PCR; TCRdb stores in-frame clones only, minus some. The sample consists of almost 400,000 clones, roughly nine tenths of them appearing once. This entry belongs to a study of blood T cell repertoires in COVID-19. The germline gives CDR1 SGHTA, CDR2 FQGTGA. The V end lost 1 base, the J end lost 7 bases, and 8 bases lay between the germline ends. The CDR3 consists of 13 residues. The TCR sequence derives from a woman aged 25 to 45 who had recovered from COVID-19. The rearrangement links TRBV7-3 to TRBJ1-5; D may be TRBD1 (6 bases). Sequenced: PBMCs or T cells enriched from blood (not recorded which). This chain's CDR3 is CASSLIGGQPQHF. CDR3 DNA sequence: TGTGCCAGCAGCTTAATTGGGGGCCAGCCCCAGCATTTT.